One sample yielded the 14 T cell receptor beta chains listed below, sequenced in a study of shared clonotypes between healthy human individuals. The assay was immunoSEQ multiplex PCR, and TCRdb's table has in-frame clones only and misses some. The repertoire consists of about 180,000 clones, with 80% to 95% occurring once and the leading ten covering around 0.067%. Sequenced: naive CD4+ T cells sorted from blood. The subset is: CD45RA+ positively selected. The receptors come from a woman in her twenties or thirties in good health.

The chain joins TRBV5-5 to TRBJ2-1, with TRBD2 matching 13 bases. J lost 7 bases, V lost 3 bases, and 4 bases had no gene match. Per the germline V gene, CDR1 is SGHKS and CDR2 is YYEKEE (reference sequence). The CDR3 spans 15 residues. For the CDR3, the DNA is TGTGCCAGCAGCTCGAGGACTAGCGGGAGTAATGAGCAGTTCTTC. Translated: CASSSRTSGSNEQFF.

The V and J genes are TRBV4-1 and TRBJ2-7; either TRBD1 or TRBD2 may supply D (6 bases each). The CDR3 sequence is 15 residues long. V dropped 4 bases and J dropped 0 bases, with 13 bases sitting between them. In germline, CDR1 is MGHRA, CDR2 YSYEKL. The DNA of the CDR3 is TGCGCCAGCAGCCTACCGGGGGCTACCTCCTACGAGCAGTACTTC. Amino acids: CASSLPGATSYEQYF.

The gene calls are TRBV11-3 and TRBJ2-7, with TRBD2 as a possible D gene (5 bases). V gave up 0 bases and J gave up 7 bases, with 7 bases separating them. Germline V CDR1 and CDR2: SGHNT, YENEEA. CDR3 length: 12 amino acids. The CDR3 bases are TGTGCCAGCAGCTTAGACTCGGGAGAGCAGTACTTC. Its translation: CASSLDSGEQYF.

Only one count was recorded for this clone. The rearrangement joins TRBV10-2 to TRBJ1-5, with a weak D call TRBD1 (5 bases). This CDR3 is 12 amino acids long. V was cut by 6 bases and J by 6 bases, with 9 bases left in between. Per germline, CDR1 WSHSY and CDR2 SAAADI. CDR3 in amino acids: CASRGRIQPQHF. The CDR3 bases are TGCGCCAGCAGGGGGCGGATTCAGCCCCAGCATTTT.

The rearrangement links TRBV6-5 to TRBJ1-5; D not certain. The CDR3 is 14 residues long. Germline CDR1 MNHEY, CDR2 SVGAGI. The germline V and J ends were trimmed by 6 bases and 7 bases, with 16 bases remaining between them. As DNA, the CDR3 is TGTGCCAGCAGCACCTGGCCCGAGGGACAGCCCCAGCATTTT. This translates into CASSTWPEGQPQHF.

The chain joins TRBV7-2 to TRBJ2-5; unclear D gene. The DNA end is more similar to TRBJ2-7, so the J call may be wrong. Germline-derived CDR1 and CDR2 are SGHTA and FQGNSA. CDR3 size: 16 residues. Here the CDR3 reads CASSSKRRLIGDEQYF. CDR3 in DNA: TGTGCCAGCAGCTCAAAACGACGGCTAATCGGCGACGAGCAGTACTTC.

The J gene is TRBJ2-5, the V gene TRBV7-9; unclear D gene. The J call could be wrong; TRBJ2-7 is a better fit for the DNA end. The germline gives CDR1 SEHNR, CDR2 FQNEAQ (reference sequence). The CDR3 contains 14 residues. In DNA form, the CDR3 reads TGTGCCAGCAGCTTACCCCGGAATCCATACGAGCAGTACTTC. Translation gives CASSLPRNPYEQYF.

This sequence joins TRBV5-1 and TRBJ2-5; TRBD1 might be the D (6 bases). Per the germline V gene, CDR1 is SGHRS and CDR2 is YFSETQ. Trimming removed 4 bases from V and 3 bases from J, with 16 bases in between. This CDR3 is 15 amino acids long. CDR3 amino acids: CASSLGNRAEETQYF. CDR3 in DNA: TGCGCCAGCAGCCTCGGGAACAGGGCAGAAGAGACCCAGTACTTC.

The V and J genes are TRBV9 and TRBJ1-3, with D unresolved. The CDR3 is made up of 13 amino acids. Germline V gene sequence: CDR1 SGDLS, CDR2 YYNGEE. The V end was cut by 4 bases, the J end by 3 bases, with 8 bases between. CDR3 protein: CASSLSGGNTIYF. CDR3 nucleotide sequence: TGTGCCAGCAGCCTCTCGGGTGGAAACACCATATATTTT.

V and J are TRBV5-1 and TRBJ2-2, with no clear D. V was cut by 2 bases and J by 5 bases, with 13 bases left in between. The CDR3 has 15 amino acids. CDR1 is SGHRS and CDR2 is YFSETQ in the germline V gene. The DNA for the CDR3 is TGCGCCAGCAGCTTTGCTGCAGCCAATACCGGGGAGCTGTTTTTT. Translating gives CASSFAAANTGELFF.

This rearrangement joins TRBV10-3 to TRBJ1-5, with TRBD1 matching over 8 bases. The CDR3 consists of 13 residues. CDR1 and CDR2 (germline): ENHRY, SYGVKD. V dropped 7 bases and J dropped 5; count of bases not matched to a gene: 4. The CDR3 is CAINDRGDQPQHF. The CDR3 nucleotides are TGTGCCATCAATGACAGGGGTGATCAGCCCCAGCATTTT.

V gene TRBV4-1 combines with J gene TRBJ2-5, with D perhaps matching TRBD1 (7 bases). The tail of the sequence fits TRBJ2-7 better, so the J call may be wrong. The CDR3 is made up of 11 amino acids. Germline lookup yields CDR1 MGHRA and CDR2 YSYEKL. CDR3 sequence: CASRRGDEQYF. The CDR3, as DNA: TGCGCCAGCCGCAGGGGGGACGAGCAGTACTTC.

The V call is TRBV5-1, the J call TRBJ1-2, with 9 bases identical to TRBD1. With V trimmed by 0 bases and J by 7 bases, 10 bases remained unmatched. This CDR3 is built from 16 residues. Germline V gene lookup returns CDR1 SGHRS and CDR2 YFSETQ. As DNA, the CDR3 is TGCGCCAGCAGCTTGGTTCCGGGGACAGGGAAAGGTGGCTACACCTTC. The encoded protein is CASSLVPGTGKGGYTF.

The chain employs TRBV6-5 and TRBJ2-2; D gene uncertain. In germline, CDR1 is MNHEY, CDR2 SVGAGI. The CDR3 totals 15 residues. The germline V and J ends were trimmed by 3 bases and 0 bases, with 8 bases remaining between them. The CDR3 sequence: CASSYLAANTGELFF. The CDR3 coding sequence is TGTGCCAGCAGTTATCTTGCGGCGAACACCGGGGAGCTGTTTTTT.